The 3 T cell receptor beta chains listed next were all sequenced from one sample in a study of blood T cell repertoires in COVID-19. The protocol was immunoSEQ multiplex PCR, while the TCRdb copy is restricted to in-frame clones and leaves out a portion. The sample carries about 48,000 clones, more than 75% recorded once. Sequencing was carried out using peripheral blood. These TCRs come from a woman in her sixties or seventies with acute or convalescent COVID-19.

The V call is TRBV15, the J call TRBJ1-6, with D hard to call. The CDR3 has 17 residues. From germline, CDR1 is LNHNV and CDR2 YYDKDF (reference sequence). V lost 1 base, J lost 8 bases, and 18 bases lay in between. The CDR3 DNA is TGTGCCACCAGCAGAGTGACTGGAGCAGCGTCATATTCACCCCTCCACTTT. This sequence encodes CATSRVTGAASYSPLHF.

The rearrangement uses TRBV10-1 and TRBJ1-2; D gene uncertain. The CDR3 is 13 amino acids. Trimming shortened V by 10 bases and J by 2 bases, and 14 bases separated the two germline ends. Germline CDR1 is WNHNN and CDR2 is SYGVQD (reference sequence). As DNA, the CDR3 is TGCGCCACCCACGGGGTACGAAACTATGGCTACACCTTC. It is translated as CATHGVRNYGYTF.

The rearrangement uses TRBV6-6 and TRBJ1-6, with D possibly matching TRBD1 (5 bases). CDR3 length equals 13 residues. In germline, CDR1 is MNHNY, CDR2 SVGAGI (reference sequence). With 7 bases removed from V and 7 bases from J, the gap between germline ends came to 11 bases. In DNA form, the CDR3 reads TGTGCCAGCATTCGGACACCCAATTCACCCCTCCACTTT. Encoded protein: CASIRTPNSPLHF.